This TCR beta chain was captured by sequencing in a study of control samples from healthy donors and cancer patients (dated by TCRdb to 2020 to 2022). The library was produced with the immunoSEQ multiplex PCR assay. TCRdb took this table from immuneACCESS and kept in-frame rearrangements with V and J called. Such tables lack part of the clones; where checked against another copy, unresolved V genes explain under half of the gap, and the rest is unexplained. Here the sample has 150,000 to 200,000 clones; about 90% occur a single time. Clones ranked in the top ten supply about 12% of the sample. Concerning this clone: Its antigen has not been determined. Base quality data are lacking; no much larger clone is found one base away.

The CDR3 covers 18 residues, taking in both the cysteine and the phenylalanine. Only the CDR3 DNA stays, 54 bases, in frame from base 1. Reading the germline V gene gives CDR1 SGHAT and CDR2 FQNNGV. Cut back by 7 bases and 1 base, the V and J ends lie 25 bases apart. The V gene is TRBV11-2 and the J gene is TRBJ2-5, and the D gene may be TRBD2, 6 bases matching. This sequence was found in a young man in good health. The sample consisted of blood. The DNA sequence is TGTGCCAGCACCACCTCCACGGGTTTCGCGGGACTCCAAGAGACCCAGTACTTC. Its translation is CASTTSTGFAGLQETQYF.